The next 4 T cell receptor beta chains were all read from a single sample in a study of response to subunit inactivated influenza vaccine. TCRdb fed the RT-PCR reads into MiXCR, producing one record per CDR3 protein. The data contain 600,000 to 850,000 distinct CDR3 sequences, approximately 15% of them singletons. Material: PBMCs from blood, obtained approximately 15 days before vaccination. These receptor sequences come from a man aged 45 to 65 who received an inactivated influenza vaccine.

This clonotype has more than one count but fewer than ten. The J gene is TRBJ2-1, the V gene TRBV7-3, with D unclear. V was trimmed by 5 bases and J by 3 bases, leaving 8 bases between them. CDR1 and CDR2 from the germline V gene are SGHTA and FQGTGA. The CDR3 consists of 13 residues. CDR3 amino acids: CASSASYYNEQFF. As DNA, the CDR3 is TGTGCCAGCAGCGCCTCTTACTACAATGAGCAGTTCTTC.

The CDR3 reads CSVGATGGYEQYF. As DNA, the CDR3 is TGCAGCGTTGGGGCCACAGGGGGGTACGAGCAGTACTTC. The chain combines TRBV29-1 with TRBJ2-7; 8 positions agree with TRBD1. Losses at the gene ends were 4 bases for V and 4 bases for J; bases not matched to a gene: 6. Germline CDR1 and CDR2: SQVTM and ANQGSEA. The CDR3 is made up of 13 amino acids.

In this sample, this clonotype turned up many times. This chain links TRBV5-1 with TRBJ2-1, with D unresolved. Germline-derived CDR1 and CDR2 are SGHRS and YFSETQ. This CDR3 contains 14 residues. V lost 0 bases and J 3 bases, leaving 7 bases between the germline ends. The CDR3 DNA reads as TGCGCCAGCAGCTTGGTTACCGGCTACAATGAGCAGTTCTTC. Protein product: CASSLVTGYNEQFF.

In this sample, this clonotype turned up many times. The rearrangement links TRBV27 to TRBJ2-1; the match to TRBD2 covers 11 bases. The V and J ends lost 4 bases and 1 base, in that order; junction bases with no gene match: 3. Per the germline V gene, CDR1 is MNHEY and CDR2 is SMNVEV (reference sequence). This CDR3 comprises 16 residues. CDR3 in amino acids: CASSSRTSGSYNEQFF. CDR3 DNA sequence: TGTGCCAGCAGTTCAAGGACTAGCGGGTCCTACAATGAGCAGTTCTTC.